Shown below are 6 T cell receptor beta chains from a single sample sequenced in a study of cytomegalovirus exposure and HLA in healthy donors. It was with 60 Vbeta and 13 Jbeta primers that the PCR ran. The protocol was immunoSEQ multiplex PCR, while the TCRdb copy is restricted to in-frame clones and leaves out a portion. The table shows around 97,000 clones, with roughly a tenth occurring only once. The sample taken for sequencing was PBMCs. The origin of the receptors is a man in his forties or fifties in good health and CMV-seropositive.

This clone appeared a few times. The rearrangement uses TRBV6-5 and TRBJ2-7, with a weak D call TRBD2 (6 bases). Germline CDR1 is MNHEY and CDR2 is SVGAGI. The CDR3 has 12 amino acids. Between the trimmed V and J ends, which lost 5 bases and 5 bases, there was a span of 10 bases. CDR3 sequence (DNA): TGTGCCAGCAGTCGTGGCGGGGACGAGCAGTACTTC. Translated: CASSRGGDEQYF.

This clone showed up just a few times. J is TRBJ1-4 and V is TRBV6-6, with 9 bases fitting TRBD1. The CDR3 sequence is 15 residues long. V was clipped by 6 bases and J by 6 bases; unmatched bases: 8. CDR1 is MNHNY and CDR2 is SVGAGI in the germline V gene (reference sequence). The CDR3 region has the DNA TGTGCCAGCAGCAATCCTCGGGACAGGGATGAAAAACTGTTTTTT. This encodes CASSNPRDRDEKLFF.

This clone occurred once. The chain joins TRBV7-3 to TRBJ2-1, with D possibly being TRBD2 (6 bases). The CDR3 consists of 15 residues. V lost 0 bases, J lost 4 bases, and 10 bases lay in between. Germline V lookup: CDR1 SGHTA, CDR2 FQGTGA. CDR3 sequence reads: CASSLTFGGYNEQFF. The CDR3 bases are TGTGCCAGCAGCTTAACGTTTGGAGGGTACAATGAGCAGTTCTTC. Variable domain in full (rest from reference TRBV7-3 and TRBJ2-1): GAGVSQTPSNKVTEKGKYVELRCDPISGHTALYWYRQSLGQGPEFLIYFQGTGAADDSGLPNDRFFAVRPEGSVSTLKIQRTERGDSAVYLCASSLTFGGYNEQFFGPGTRLTVL.

This clone has more than one count but fewer than ten. The chain joins TRBV7-3 to TRBJ1-1, with 7 bases aligning to TRBD1. With V trimmed by 5 bases and J by 4 bases, 10 bases remained unmatched. CDR1 is SGHTA, CDR2 FQGTGA, per germline. The CDR3 runs to 15 residues. CDR3 sequence: CASSRTGDDLTEAFF. The CDR3 region has the DNA TGTGCCAGCAGCCGCACAGGGGACGATCTCACTGAAGCTTTCTTT.

As to this clone: Other DNA sequences in this sample translate to the same CDR3. The V gene is TRBV11-3, the J gene TRBJ2-1, with TRBD2 identical over 11 bases. Germline trimming cut 1 base from V and 4 bases from J; bases unmatched to any gene: 3. This CDR3 is built from 16 residues. From germline, CDR1 is SGHNT and CDR2 YENEEA. CDR3 nucleotides: TGTGCCAGCAGCTTAGCCGGGACTAGCGGTTACAATGAGCAGTTCTTC. Translating it yields CASSLAGTSGYNEQFF.

This chain connects TRBV15 to TRBJ1-1, with 7 positions matching TRBD1. CDR1 is LNHNV, CDR2 YYDKDF, per germline (reference sequence). The trim removed 3 bases at V and 0 bases at J, leaving 1 base unmatched. CDR3 length: 14 amino acids. In DNA form, the CDR3 reads TGTGCCACCAGCAGGGGACAGATGAACACTGAAGCTTTCTTT. Translated, it gives CATSRGQMNTEAFF.